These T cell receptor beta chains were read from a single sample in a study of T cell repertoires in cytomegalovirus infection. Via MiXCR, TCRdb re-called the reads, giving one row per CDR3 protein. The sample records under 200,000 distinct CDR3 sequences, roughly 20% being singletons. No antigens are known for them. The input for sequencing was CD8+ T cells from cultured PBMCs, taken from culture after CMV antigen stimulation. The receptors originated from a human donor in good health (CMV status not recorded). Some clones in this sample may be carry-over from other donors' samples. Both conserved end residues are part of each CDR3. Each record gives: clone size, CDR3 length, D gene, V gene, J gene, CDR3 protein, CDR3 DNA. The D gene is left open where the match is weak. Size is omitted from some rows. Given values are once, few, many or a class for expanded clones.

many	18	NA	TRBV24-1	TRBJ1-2	CATSHLADRRKANYGYTF	TGTGCCACCTCCCATCTGGCAGACCGGAGGAAAGCTAACTATGGCTACACCTTC
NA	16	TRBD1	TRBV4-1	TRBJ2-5	CASSLLGQGAGETQYF	TGCGCCAGCAGCCTCCTCGGACAGGGGGCAGGGGAGACCCAGTACTTC
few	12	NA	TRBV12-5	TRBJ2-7	CASGGRVGEQYF	TGTGCTAGTGGGGGGCGGGTTGGGGAGCAGTACTTC
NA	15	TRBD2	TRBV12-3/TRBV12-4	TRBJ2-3	CASGIAGTTTDTQYF	TGTGCCAGCGGAATCGCCGGGACTACCACAGATACGCAGTATTTT
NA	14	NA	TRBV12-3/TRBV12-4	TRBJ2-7	CASSPRDWTYEQYF	TGTGCCAGCAGTCCTCGGGACTGGACCTACGAGCAGTACTTC
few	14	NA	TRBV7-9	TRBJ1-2	CASSLGSRPGMDTF	TGTGCCAGCAGCTTAGGATCCAGGCCCGGTATGGACACCTTC
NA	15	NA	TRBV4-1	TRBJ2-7	CASSQVGTDTYEQYF	TGCGCCAGCAGCCAAGTAGGCACCGACACCTACGAGCAGTACTTC
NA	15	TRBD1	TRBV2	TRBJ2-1	CASSVSGQGTGEQFF	TGTGCCAGCAGTGTATCGGGACAGGGAACGGGTGAGCAGTTCTTC
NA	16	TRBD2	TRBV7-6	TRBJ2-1	CASSSGYGGGHNEQFF	TGTGCCAGCAGCTCCGGCTATGGCGGGGGGCACAATGAGCAGTTCTTC
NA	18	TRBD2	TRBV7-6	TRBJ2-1	CASSLARLAGGPYNEQFF	TGTGCCAGCAGCTTAGCCCGACTAGCGGGGGGGCCCTACAATGAGCAGTTCTTC
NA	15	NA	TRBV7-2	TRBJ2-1	CASSLDQAPYNEQFF	TGTGCCAGCAGCTTAGATCAGGCCCCCTACAATGAGCAGTTCTTC
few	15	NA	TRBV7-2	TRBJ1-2	CASSYGAAAVDGYTF	TGTGCCAGCAGCTATGGGGCGGCGGCAGTTGATGGCTACACCTTC
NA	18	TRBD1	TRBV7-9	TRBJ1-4	CASSSRAGGALRHEKLFF	TGTGCCAGCAGCTCCCGCGCAGGGGGCGCGTTACGTCATGAAAAACTGTTTTTT
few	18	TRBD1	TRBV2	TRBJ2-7	CASSEARTGDPNSYEQYF	TGTGCCAGCAGTGAAGCACGGACAGGGGATCCTAACTCCTACGAGCAGTACTTC
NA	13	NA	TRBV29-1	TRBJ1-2	CSATARTSGGYTF	TGCAGCGCCACAGCGCGGACTTCGGGTGGCTACACCTTC
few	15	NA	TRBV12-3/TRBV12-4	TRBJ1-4	CASLKPQGSSEKLFF	TGTGCCAGCCTTAAGCCCCAGGGCTCCAGTGAAAAACTGTTTTTT
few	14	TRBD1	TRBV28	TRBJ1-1	CASSSYGTGNEAFF	TGTGCCAGCAGTTCATACGGGACAGGGAATGAAGCTTTCTTT
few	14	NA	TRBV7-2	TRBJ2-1	CASSLELQGDEQFF	TGTGCCAGCAGCTTAGAGCTACAGGGCGATGAGCAGTTCTTC
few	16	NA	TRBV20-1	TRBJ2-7	CSALGIYRNRQEEQYF	TGCAGTGCCCTGGGAATATATAGAAACCGCCAGGAAGAGCAGTACTTC
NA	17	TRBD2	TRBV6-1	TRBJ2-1	CASSEDAGGGYYNEQFF	TGTGCCAGCAGTGAAGACGCCGGGGGGGGGTATTACAATGAGCAGTTCTTC
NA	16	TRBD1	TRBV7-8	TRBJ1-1	CASRPGQEFQGTEAFF	TGTGCCAGCAGACCGGGACAGGAGTTTCAAGGAACTGAAGCTTTCTTT
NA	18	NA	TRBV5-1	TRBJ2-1	CASSLPISRELFVDEQFF	TGCGCCAGCAGCTTACCGATTTCCAGGGAGCTTTTTGTCGATGAGCAGTTCTTC
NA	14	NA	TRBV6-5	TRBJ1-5	CASSYSGSDQPQHF	TGTGCCAGCAGTTACAGTGGTTCCGATCAGCCCCAGCATTTT
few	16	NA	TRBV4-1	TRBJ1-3	CASSQDRAPRGNTIYF	TGCGCCAGCAGCCAGGACCGGGCCCCGAGGGGAAACACCATATATTTT
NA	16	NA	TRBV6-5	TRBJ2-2	CASSYRMGLLGGELFF	TGTGCCAGCAGTTACCGGATGGGACTGTTGGGCGGGGAGCTGTTTTTT
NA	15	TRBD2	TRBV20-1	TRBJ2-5	CSARLWISGEETQYF	TGCAGTGCCAGGCTTTGGATTAGCGGGGAAGAGACCCAGTACTTC
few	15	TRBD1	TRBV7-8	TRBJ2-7	CASSLVGQGAYEQYF	TGTGCCAGCAGCTTGGTGGGGCAGGGGGCCTACGAGCAGTACTTC
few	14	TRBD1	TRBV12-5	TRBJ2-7	CASVGVQGAGEQYF	TGTGCTAGTGTTGGAGTACAGGGGGCTGGCGAGCAGTACTTC